These T cell receptor beta chains were read from a single sample in a study of CD8 T cells in ankylosing spondylitis. TCRdb re-called the 5' RACE reads through MiXCR, storing one row per CDR3 protein. The profile shows under 250,000 distinct CDR3 sequences, under 12% of them singletons. The sample taken for sequencing was blood, either unsorted or a sorted T cell fraction (not recorded which). These receptors originate from a male donor with ankylosing spondylitis or in good health (not recorded which). Each CDR3 is given with its conserved first and last residue. D genes are given only for firm matches.

D gene	J gene	V gene	CDR3 protein
.	TRBJ1-1	TRBV29-1	CSVARDGINTEAFF
.	TRBJ1-2	TRBV7-9	CASSLSDGEGYGYTF
TRBD1	TRBJ2-6	TRBV29-1	CSVTGTGGVGANVLTF
.	TRBJ1-1	TRBV7-6	CASSPPLDTEAFF
TRBD1	TRBJ1-2	TRBV25-1	CASSEAGDRDSLYGYTF
.	TRBJ2-6	TRBV7-2	CASSLIGPSSGANVLTF
.	TRBJ2-1	TRBV5-3	CARSLGAPTYNEQFF
.	TRBJ2-3	TRBV7-9	CASSFPGIRDTQYF
TRBD2	TRBJ2-1	TRBV6-2/TRBV6-3	CASSYGGGSYNEQFF
TRBD2	TRBJ2-6	TRBV5-1	CASSSPGTTSSGANVLTF
TRBD1	TRBJ2-2	TRBV20-1	CGIGGDTGELFF
.	TRBJ1-6	TRBV7-6	CASSLVWGAGNSPLHF
.	TRBJ1-1	TRBV7-9	CASSAGLREAFF
.	TRBJ2-5	TRBV10-1	CASSESPGRETQYF
.	TRBJ2-1	TRBV5-1	CASSLAGLPWDISYNEQFF
TRBD2	TRBJ2-7	TRBV27	CASKLAGDVNEQYF
.	TRBJ2-1	TRBV5-1	CASSAPTWNEQFF
TRBD2	TRBJ2-1	TRBV6-2/TRBV6-3	CASSYSSGTSGGSYNEQFF
TRBD1	TRBJ2-5	TRBV5-1	CASSLVGQGRETQYF
.	TRBJ2-5	TRBV29-1	CSVLPQETQYF
TRBD2	TRBJ2-7	TRBV15	CATSRIGIAGLNEQYF
TRBD2	TRBJ2-3	TRBV7-6	CASSLAGLSGDTQYF
.	TRBJ2-5	TRBV20-1	CSVTKPGHQETQYF
TRBD1	TRBJ2-7	TRBV7-9	CASSSYRGNEQYF
.	TRBJ2-1	TRBV7-9	CASSVQRAYNEQFF
.	TRBJ2-5	TRBV7-2	CASSLFARETQYF
.	TRBJ2-7	TRBV12-3/TRBV12-4	CASSPGGSEQYF
.	TRBJ1-1	TRBV27	CASSEETGSNTEAFF
.	TRBJ1-4	TRBV25-1	CASSPTLTGFGEKLFF
.	TRBJ1-2	TRBV7-2	CASSLAGFDSSYGYTF
.	TRBJ1-5	TRBV7-2	CASSLNQGGPQHF
.	TRBJ2-2	TRBV29-1	CSVLRGDTGELFF
.	TRBJ2-7	TRBV28	CASSFSSYEQYF
.	TRBJ1-1	TRBV6-5	CASSYLGVGSTEAFF
TRBD1	TRBJ1-1	TRBV5-5	CASSFNPGQGEAFF
.	TRBJ2-3	TRBV20-1	CSARRDTQYF
TRBD1	TRBJ1-2	TRBV5-1	CASSYGTENYGYTF
.	TRBJ2-3	TRBV7-2	CASSLWAQSTDTQYF
TRBD2	TRBJ2-1	TRBV4-1	CASSQDYRGGYNEQFF
TRBD1	TRBJ2-7	TRBV12-3/TRBV12-4	CASRGQGTYEQYF
.	TRBJ2-7	TRBV15	CATSNAGLREQYF
.	TRBJ2-1	TRBV3-1	CASSSPGPYNEQFF
.	TRBJ1-2	TRBV20-1	CSASYGYTF
.	TRBJ2-7	TRBV6-2/TRBV6-3	CASSDRSGDYEQYF
.	TRBJ2-1	TRBV5-1	CASSLGGTSSYNEQFF
TRBD1	TRBJ1-4	TRBV2	CASSPLDRRPEKLFF
.	TRBJ2-3	TRBV10-3	CASAGGLLSTDTQYF
.	TRBJ2-1	TRBV5-1	CASSLETPSYNEQFF
.	TRBJ1-6	TRBV3-1	CASSQVEGRSPLHF
.	TRBJ2-1	TRBV4-1	CASNEGGLYNEQFF
TRBD1	TRBJ1-5	TRBV6-1	CASSETNPLRGLDQPQHF
.	TRBJ1-2	TRBV12-3/TRBV12-4	CASTVDGRWSYTF
.	TRBJ2-1	TRBV5-5	CASSPLGGDNEQFF